This T cell receptor (beta chain) was obtained from a study of shared clonotypes between healthy human individuals. Study-level results: Sharing across four donors was highest in naive CD4 (approximately 5%) and lowest in memory CD8 (0.4%).

On this clone: The target antigen is unknown.

Original data processing: As immunoSEQ supplied junction-only sequences (without quality scores), filtering differed. Only in-frame clones appear in the TCRdb table, and some are missing; sequencing was by immunoSEQ multiplex PCR. D and trimming were read from the DNA, whereas the V and J calls and clone size are those reported in that table. The data show around 1,100,000 clones, approximately 80% seen once. CDR1 is MDHEN, CDR2 SYDVKM, per germline. CDR3 length: 14 residues. The source of this sequence is a young man in good health. Some clones in this sample may be carry-over from other donors' samples. J is TRBJ2-5 and V is TRBV28; 8 bases are a match to TRBD1. The last part of the DNA fits TRBJ2-7 better; the J call may be wrong. The specimen was memory CD4+ T cells from PBMCs. Subset of the sample: CD45RA-negative fraction. CDR3 loop: CASSLEGQVYEQYF. The CDR3 region has the DNA TGTGCCAGCAGTTTAGAGGGACAGGTCTACGAGCAGTACTTC.